This T cell receptor beta chain was profiled in a study of shared clonotypes between healthy human individuals (TCRdb year 2020). A note on the overall study: The cohort included three men and a couple of women between 18 and 49 years of age. For each donor, CD4 naive and CD4 memory were each run on three plates, CD8 naive on two plates, and CD8 memory on one plate. Leukapheresis yielded between about 0.9 and 10 billion PBMCs per donor. To increase sequencing depth and limit assay-specific biases, different laboratories used diverse techniques to prepare libraries and sequence TCR repertoires. The study deeply sequenced blood TCR repertoires of about five healthy adults to estimate repertoire size and the extent of clonotype sharing between individuals. Overall study results and their limits: Pairwise subsampling indicated that sequencing depth was expected to affect the degree of clonotype sharing among donors. Clonotypes shared by all four sorted-subset donors showed higher generation probabilities than non-shared clonotypes. Rarefaction of sorted-subset datasets indicated incomplete sequencing despite the large sequencing depth. When several donors were compared, the shared fraction of clonotypes was roughly 5% for naive CD4, around 3.6% for naive CD8, 2.3% for memory CD4, and approximately 0.4% for memory CD8. The small number of donors limited the genetic and exposure-history diversity represented. Only blood was sampled, and tissue TCR repertoires likely differ from those in blood. Larger estimated clonotype richness was generally found for naive subsets than for memory subsets.

Using the deep immunoSEQ assay, multiplex PCR amplified TCR CDR3 regions from genomic DNA. For each cell subset, the extracted genomic DNA was distributed evenly across all wells of several immunoSEQ 96-well plates, and each plate served as one replicate. Each replicate PCR for sorted subsets received about 210 ng genomic DNA, equal to about 30,000 T cell genomes. The purified libraries were quantified using a Qubit 3.0 fluorometer, sized with a Bioanalyzer 2100, and then quantified again using the KAPA Library Quantification kit. Every immunoSEQ 96-well plate was sequenced on a dedicated single-read 150-cycle Illumina NextSeq 550 flow cell. On the authors' methods: The immunoSEQ output contained only junctional sequences without quality scores, so filtering could not match that applied to full-length reads. To assign V/J genes and CDR3, sequences were annotated using PyIR, a Python wrapper for IgBLAST v1.9, with IMGT germline references. Reads with weak V/J assignments (E-value above 1e-6), missing CDR3, stop codons, out-of-frame junctions, or ambiguous translated residues were removed. A V3J clonotype was defined by an identical inferred V gene, J gene, and CDR3 amino acid sequence. The percentage overlap between two repertoires was calculated by dividing the number of shared unique clonotypes by the size of the smaller repertoire. Repertoire richness was assessed with RTK rarefaction, the Chao1 estimator, and Recon v2.1 estimates of unobserved clonotypes. For all TCRbeta clonotypes obtained by the gDNA method from a few donors, generation probabilities were computed with OLGA. In its TCRdb copy, this immuneACCESS table keeps in-frame sequences only and misses some clones. Where compared with another copy, unresolved V genes explain less than half of these, and the others have no known cause. That table gives V, J and clone size, and the DNA gave D and trimming. This sample is represented by around 2.3 million clones; 90% to 96% of them were singletons. Clones ranked in the top ten supply approximately 0.13% of the sample.

The donors were healthy, HIV-negative adults with no recently reported acute infections or vaccinations. Only Caucasian adults living in Nashville, Tennessee, USA were represented among the donors. CD4+ T cells were enriched through magnetic negative selection, after which naive cells were positively selected on CD45RA and the remaining negative fraction served as the memory subset. Blood was obtained by leukapheresis, after which PBMCs were separated by Ficoll-Histopaque density gradient centrifugation and cryopreserved in liquid nitrogen vapor phase. Analytical flow cytometry was used to check the purity and quantity of each magnetically sorted T cell population. From each sorted fraction, genomic DNA was isolated and quantified by UV absorbance on a Nanodrop 2000c. About this clone itself: Its target antigen remains unknown. Per-nucleotide qualities are absent, and no much larger clonotype sits a single base away.

V drops 1 base and J drops 0 bases, leaving 4 bases in between. Via the germline V gene (reference sequence), CDR1 is LNHNV and CDR2 YYDKDF. Including the terminal cysteine and phenylalanine, the CDR3 comprises 14 residues. The read is trimmed to its CDR3 DNA, 42 bases read in frame from base 1. This TCR derives from a man between 18 and 35 years old in good health. The V and J genes are TRBV15 and TRBJ1-3, with the D segment identity uncertain. Sequences were obtained from naive CD4+ T cells sorted from blood. The cell subset or site label, as the study defines it: CD45RA+ positively selected. The CDR3 is CATSRGDSGNTIYF. The base sequence is TGTGCCACCAGCAGAGGCGACTCTGGAAACACCATATATTTT.